This entry is about one T cell receptor (beta chain). Its specificity is not known. No conserved phenylalanine or tryptophan is present at the end of the CDR3, so a read error is the likely explanation. No DNA is shown, since the ends of the CDR3 on it are uncertain; the CDR3 is the one TCRdb lists. The CDR3 is 13 residues long, ends included. Germline lookup yields CDR1 SGHTA and CDR2 FQGTGA. Genomic DNA served as template for TCR beta VDJ and CDR3 profiling. TCRdb recomputed calls from the reads with MiXCR, one row per CDR3 protein. The repertoire holds approximately 380,000 distinct CDR3 sequences, with 55% to 70% as singletons. This record belongs to a study of CD8+CD57+ T cells in acquired aplastic anemia. Turning to the study itself: Healthy donors gave about 9.8 million reads on average for CD4+ cells.

Study-wide findings and caveats: Around 27 sequences, all CD8+ CDR3, were shared between patients and controls.

Input material: sorted CD4+, CD8+, or CD8+CD57+ T cells (not recorded which) from PBMCs. The chain has TRBV7-3 and TRBJ2-1; the D segment call TRBD2 is taken from the table without a DNA check. This receptor was identified in a human donor in good health, serving as a control. The CDR3 sequence is CASSLVAKKGTTS.